This paragraph reports one T cell receptor (beta chain). Libraries were prepared by immunoSEQ multiplex PCR; TCRdb keeps only in-frame clonotypes and omits some of them. The sample has some 41,000 clones, roughly 89% seen once. This specimen comes from a study of OX40 agonist ivuxolimab in advanced cancers. Whole-study context: Partial responses occurred in three patients (one hepatocellular carcinoma, two cutaneous melanoma).

V was clipped by 3 bases and J by 7 bases, with 18 bases between them. The CDR3 contains 14 residues. Germline V CDR1 and CDR2: SQVTM, ANQGSEA. The sequencing here drew on CD4+ or CD8+ T cells sorted from blood, taken in a trial of the OX40 agonist ivuxolimab. The source is an adult with an advanced solid tumor such as melanoma, head and neck, liver or kidney cancer. The chain links TRBV29-1 to TRBJ1-2; D remains unclear. The CDR3 spells CSVDRHLKPGGYTF. CDR3 DNA sequence: TGCAGCGTTGACCGGCACTTAAAACCGGGTGGCTACACCTTC. The whole variable domain, remainder taken from reference TRBV29-1 and TRBJ1-2, is SAVISQKPSRDICQRGTSLTIQCQVDSQVTMMFWYRQQPGQSLTLIATANQGSEATYESGFVIDKFPISRPNLTFSTLTVSNMSPEDSSIYLCSVDRHLKPGGYTFGSGTRLTVV.